This TCR beta chain was recovered during a study of regulatory T cells in long-lasting Graves disease. General study results and limits: Persistent disease favored TRBV28, TRBJ1-2 and TRBJ2-5. Those with persistent Graves' had less TCR diversity than newly diagnosed patients.

Of note for this clonotype: Its antigen is currently unknown.

Library construction for TCR beta used iRepertoire HTBI primers and Arm-PCR of CDR3 regions. Original methodology: Identified across the samples were some 62 TRBV segments and about 14 TRBJ segments. In TCRdb, the multiplex PCR reads were re-called with MiXCR into one record per CDR3 protein. What appears here as the V and J calls and clone size reflects TCRdb's work, not the paper's. Of a few hundred thousand distinct CDR3 sequences in the sample, around a fifth are singletons; the top ten hold roughly 7.1%. Time point specified: persistent/refractory GD, antithyroid drugs over 5 years with positive TRAb. From PBMCs, RNA was extracted and then used to make the TCR library. The CDR3 runs 15 residues. With V trimmed by 5 bases and J by 3 bases, 4 bases remained unmatched. Germline V gene data show CDR1 as KGHDR and CDR2 as SFDVKD.

Material: peripheral blood mononuclear cells (PBMCs), obtained when the disease was refractory, from a patient treated with antithyroid drugs. The receptor was isolated from a female donor with Graves disease. The chain recombines TRBV24-1 with TRBJ2-2; 8 bases align to TRBD1. The CDR3 sequence: CATSGMTGDTGELFF. CDR3 nucleotides: TGTGCCACCAGTGGAATGACAGGGGACACCGGGGAGCTGTTTTTT.